These 8 T cell receptor beta chains were sequenced from one sample in a study of blood T cell repertoires in COVID-19. The table came from immunoSEQ multiplex PCR; TCRdb's copy has only in-frame clones and leaves some out. The sample lists 270,000 or so clones, around 90% occurring once. Sequencing used PBMCs or T cells enriched from blood (not recorded which). The receptor set was obtained from a man aged 40-49 years who had been exposed to COVID-19.

The chain couples TRBV11-2 to TRBJ1-6; weak D call: TRBD1 (5 bases). The CDR3 runs 17 residues. Trimming shortened V by 2 bases and J by 7 bases, and 18 bases separated the two germline ends. Per germline, CDR1 SGHAT and CDR2 FQNNGV. The DNA of the CDR3 is TGTGCCAGCAGCTTATTGGGGCGGGGGTCCCGAAATTCACCCCTCCACTTT. This encodes CASSLLGRGSRNSPLHF. Full variable domain (remainder filled in from reference TRBV11-2 and TRBJ1-6): EAGVAQSPRYKIIEKRQSVAFWCNPISGHATLYWYQQILGQGPKLLIQFQNNGVVDDSQLPKDRFSAERLKGVDSTLKIQPAKLEDSAVYLCASSLLGRGSRNSPLHFGNGTRLTVT.

The V gene is TRBV19, the J gene TRBJ1-4, with 8 bases identical to TRBD1. Germline CDR1 and CDR2: LNHDA and SQIVND (reference sequence). Germline trimming cut 5 bases from V and 6 bases from J; bases unmatched to any gene: 5. The CDR3 sequence is 14 residues long. As DNA, the CDR3 is TGTGCCAGTAGTGTGACAGGGGTACATGAAAAACTGTTTTTT. This translates into CASSVTGVHEKLFF.

This chain links TRBV19 with TRBJ1-5; 10 bases are a match to TRBD1. The CDR3 loop spans 16 amino acids. Germline loops: CDR1 LNHDA, CDR2 SQIVND (reference sequence). V shed 1 base and J 6 bases; nucleotides not matched to a gene: 6. DNA for the CDR3: TGTGCCAGTAGTATAGGGAGGGACAGGGGATCTCAGCCCCAGCATTTT. It codes for CASSIGRDRGSQPQHF. Using reference TRBV19 and TRBJ1-5 for the parts outside the CDR3, the full variable domain is DGGITQSPKYLFRKEGQNVTLSCEQNLNHDAMYWYRQDPGQGLRLIYYSQIVNDFQKGDIAEGYSVSREKKESFPLTVTSAQKNPTAFYLCASSIGRDRGSQPQHFGDGTRLSIL.

This chain links TRBV5-4 with TRBJ1-4; TRBD1 matches 7 bases. J was trimmed by 3 bases and V by 4 bases; bases with no gene match: 3. CDR3 length: 14 amino acids. Germline V CDR1 and CDR2: SGHNT, YYREEE (reference sequence). CDR3 sequence (DNA): TGTGCCAGCAGCCGAACAGGGGCTAATGAAAAACTGTTTTTT. Translated, it gives CASSRTGANEKLFF. Full variable domain (outside the CDR3, taken from reference TRBV5-4 and TRBJ1-4): ETGVTQSPTHLIKTRGQQVTLRCSSQSGHNTVSWYQQALGQGPQFIFQYYREEENGRGNFPPRFSGLQFPNYSSELNVNALELDDSALYLCASSRTGANEKLFFGSGTQLSVL.

CDR3 region: CASSYTGLIEQFF. DNA of the CDR3: TGTGCCAGCAGTTACACAGGGCTCATTGAGCAGTTCTTC. The chain employs TRBV6-2 or TRBV6-3 and TRBJ2-1; TRBD1 might be the D (6 bases). CDR1 and CDR2 (germline): MNHEY, SVGEGT. The ends were cut back, 2 bases at V and 9 bases at J, with 11 bases in the middle. The CDR3 is 13 residues long.

J is TRBJ1-1 and V is TRBV18; D may be TRBD1 (5 bases). The CDR3 has 16 amino acids. Germline V lookup: CDR1 KGHSH, CDR2 LQKENI. Trimming took off 0 bases at V and 0 bases at J, with 11 bases between the two ends. CDR3 residues: CASSPPVGLVNTEAFF. CDR3 DNA sequence: TGTGCCAGCTCACCACCGGTGGGACTCGTGAACACTGAAGCTTTCTTT.

The rearrangement uses TRBV19 and TRBJ1-6; 9 nucleotides agree with TRBD1. This CDR3 spans 14 amino acids. Trimming cost V 5 bases and J 8 bases; bases outside gene matches: 4. Germline CDR1 LNHDA, CDR2 SQIVND (reference sequence). The CDR3 bases are TGTGCCAGTAGTCAGACAGGGGGAGATTCACCCCTCCACTTT. Amino acids: CASSQTGGDSPLHF.

CDR3 amino acids: CATSETAGPETSTDTQYF. For the CDR3, the DNA is TGTGCCACCAGTGAAACCGCGGGACCGGAAACTAGCACAGATACGCAGTATTTT. J is TRBJ2-3 and V is TRBV24-1; tentatively, D is TRBD2 (6 bases). This CDR3 is 18 amino acids long. Germline-derived CDR1 and CDR2 are KGHDR and SFDVKD. V gave up 4 bases and J gave up 0 bases, with 19 bases separating them.